This TCR beta chain was recovered during a study of response to subunit inactivated influenza vaccine. Study-wide results and caveats: Authors suggested few new T cells are recruited by each seasonal influenza vaccination.

TCRdb re-derived calls from the RT-PCR reads in MiXCR, one entry per CDR3 protein. The table shows a few hundred thousand distinct CDR3 sequences, with about 14% occurring only once. As for this clonotype: Its target is unknown. Given a much more abundant clone one base away, this may be a read error.

Trimming cost V 2 bases and J 5 bases, with 7 bases left between them. This CDR3 region has 13 residues. The chain joins TRBV12-3 or TRBV12-4 to TRBJ1-3; D unresolved. This clonotype was obtained from a man aged 50-60 years who received an inactivated influenza vaccine. This material consisted of PBMCs from blood, taken roughly 13 days after vaccination. The CDR3 reads CASSLLGRNTIYF. The CDR3 DNA sequence: TGTGCCAGCAGTTTATTGGGTCGAAACACCATATATTTT.